These T cell receptor beta chains were read from a single sample in a study of cytomegalovirus exposure and HLA in healthy donors. Sequenced by immunoSEQ multiplex PCR; TCRdb stores in-frame clones only, minus some. The table shows about 200,000 clones, with approximately 83% occurring only once. The sequenced sample consisted of PBMCs. These receptors were obtained from a boy younger than 10 in good health and CMV-seronegative. Each CDR3 is given with its conserved first and last residue. The D gene is left open where the match is weak. The size of a clone is reported for some rows only, either as once, few or many, or as a class for expanded clones.

j_call clone_size d_call v_call cdr3_nt cdr3_aa
TRBJ2-7 - - TRBV5-4 TGTGCCAGCAGCTTGGGGGTTGGGCGTTACGAGCAGTACTTC CASSLGVGRYEQYF
TRBJ1-6 few - TRBV2 TGTGCCAGAAGAAGGACTGATAATTCACCCCTCCACTTT CARRRTDNSPLHF
TRBJ2-7 - TRBD2 TRBV6-5 TGTGCCAGCAGCCCCGGGACTAGCCTTGAGCAGTACTTC CASSPGTSLEQYF
TRBJ2-3 - TRBD1 TRBV7-2 TGTGCCAGCAGCTTGACAGGGGGTTTCACAGATACGCAGTATTTT CASSLTGGFTDTQYF
TRBJ1-3 - - TRBV7-9 TGTGCCAGCAGCTTAGGCTCCAGCTCTGGAAACACCATATATTTT CASSLGSSSGNTIYF
TRBJ1-2 - - TRBV6-5 TGTGCCAGCAGCCCATGGGGGGAAGGCTATGGCTACACCTTC CASSPWGEGYGYTF
TRBJ1-1 - TRBD1 TRBV9 TGTGCCAGCAGCGTGGGGACAGGGGGACCAAATGAAGCTTTCTTT CASSVGTGGPNEAFF
TRBJ1-4 once - TRBV18 TGTGCCAGCTCCCCTAGACCCGGGGAGCGGGAAAAACTGTTTTTT CASSPRPGEREKLFF
TRBJ1-2 - TRBD1 TRBV6-1 TGTGCCAGCAGTGGACAGGGGTACTATGGCTACACCTTC CASSGQGYYGYTF
TRBJ2-5 few TRBD1 TRBV29-1 TGCAGTGCCTCCAGGGGGAACCAAGAGACCCAGTACTTC CSASRGNQETQYF